A single sample is the source of the 25 T cell receptor beta chains below, sequenced in a study of monozygotic twins with inflammatory bowel disease. TCRdb re-called the 5' RACE reads; every CDR3 protein appears as one record, without DNA. Here the sample table reports tens of thousands of distinct CDR3 sequences. Sequencing was done on a sample of blood. Every receptor here comes from a human donor with ulcerative colitis or Crohn's disease, or a healthy co-twin of an affected twin (not recorded which).

Here the CDR3 reads CASGLGTGLNTEAFF. The J gene is TRBJ1-1, the V gene TRBV12-5; there is no DNA to check the TCRdb D call of TRBD1. The CDR3 contains 15 residues. Germline lookup yields CDR1 LGHNT and CDR2 FRNRAP.

The chain combines TRBV15 with TRBJ2-3; TCRdb's D gene call, TRBD1, goes unchecked for lack of DNA. The length of the CDR3 is 14 residues. The germline V gene encodes CDR1 LNHNV and CDR2 YYDKDF (reference sequence). CDR3 loop: CATSRGGTTDTQYF.

The chain couples TRBV28 to TRBJ1-2; TCRdb names TRBD1, which stays unverified in the absence of DNA. The CDR3 totals 11 residues. Germline assignment: CDR1 MDHEN and CDR2 SYDVKM. This CDR3 is CASSFRDSLLF.

The gene calls are TRBV5-1 and TRBJ2-3; the TCRdb D gene call, TRBD2, has no DNA to confirm it. This CDR3 contains 15 residues. Germline CDR1 reads SGHRS; CDR2 reads YFSETQ. CDR3 residues: CASSTPGLAGDTQYF.

This chain uses TRBV27 with TRBJ2-1; lacking DNA, the TRBD1 call made by TCRdb goes unchecked. Germline CDR1 MNHEY, CDR2 SMNVEV (reference sequence). CDR3 length equals 15 residues. CDR3 protein: CASSLGTEVYNEQFF.

The rearrangement links TRBV4-1 to TRBJ2-7. The CDR3 has 19 residues. The germline V gene encodes CDR1 MGHRA and CDR2 YSYEKL. CDR3 residues: CASSPKEPKETSSGYEQYF.

V gene TRBV6-2 or TRBV6-3 combines with J gene TRBJ2-2; the D call from TCRdb, TRBD2, cannot be confirmed without DNA. The CDR3 has 18 residues. Germline V CDR1 and CDR2: MNHEY, SVGEGT. The CDR3 spells CASRPRYLTSTPAGELFF.

The rearrangement joins TRBV4-3 to TRBJ1-1; TCRdb gives TRBD1 as the D gene, but with no DNA this cannot be confirmed. CDR1 LGHNA and CDR2 YSLEER come from the germline V gene. The CDR3 runs to 17 residues. The CDR3 loop is CASSPRWRSGGSTEAFF.

The chain is built from TRBV25-1 and TRBJ2-3. Germline V gene data show CDR1 as MGHDK and CDR2 as SYGVNS. The CDR3 is made up of 13 amino acids. This CDR3 reads CAIIEDLTDTQYF.

V is TRBV15 and J is TRBJ2-7; TCRdb names TRBD1, which stays unverified in the absence of DNA. The CDR3 is 15 residues long. The germline gives CDR1 LNHNV, CDR2 YYDKDF (reference sequence). The CDR3 protein is CATSRGTGSLYEQYF.

The chain joins TRBV6-2 or TRBV6-3 to TRBJ2-1; lacking DNA, the TRBD2 call made by TCRdb goes unchecked. Germline assignment: CDR1 MNHEY and CDR2 SVGEGT. This CDR3 spans 15 amino acids. The CDR3: CASTDGLADHNEQFF.

This CDR3 is CAISGPTTYEQYF. This chain uses TRBV10-3 with TRBJ2-7. The germline CDR1 and CDR2 sequences are ENHRY and SYGVKD. The CDR3 loop spans 13 amino acids.

The chain carries TRBV7-2 and TRBJ2-2. Germline assignment: CDR1 SGHTA and CDR2 FQGNSA. This CDR3 is 12 amino acids long. The CDR3 sequence is CASSFSVGELFF.

The chain employs TRBV28 and TRBJ1-1; TCRdb's D call, TRBD1, is unchecked because there is no DNA. This CDR3 region has 11 residues. Germline V gene data show CDR1 as MDHEN and CDR2 as SYDVKM. This CDR3 reads CATQKGVGAFF.

The chain employs TRBV20-1 and TRBJ1-2; TCRdb names TRBD1, which stays unverified in the absence of DNA. The CDR3 has 12 residues. Germline CDR1 and CDR2: DFQATT and SNEGSKA (reference sequence). CDR3 protein: CSATRGPYGYTF.

J is TRBJ1-2 and V is TRBV2; the TCRdb D gene call, TRBD1, has no DNA to confirm it. The CDR3 runs to 13 residues. Germline lookup yields CDR1 SNHLY and CDR2 FYNNEI. CDR3 loop: CASNGQGLYGYTF.

This chain connects TRBV5-1 to TRBJ2-7; the TRBD1 assignment by TCRdb is unverifiable without DNA. From germline, CDR1 is SGHRS and CDR2 YFSETQ. The CDR3 is 13 residues long. CDR3 loop: CASSPNSGGEQYF.

The rearrangement uses TRBV4-1 and TRBJ2-1. The germline gives CDR1 MGHRA, CDR2 YSYEKL. The CDR3 covers 17 residues. The CDR3 sequence: CASSRDRTDHTHDEQFF.

The rearrangement joins TRBV12-3 or TRBV12-4 to TRBJ2-6. CDR3 length equals 19 residues. This chain's CDR3 is CASRGSYTAHSSGANVLTF.

The J gene is TRBJ2-3, the V gene TRBV3-1; the TCRdb D gene call, TRBD2, has no DNA to confirm it. Looked up from germline, CDR1 is LGHDT and CDR2 is YNNKEL (reference sequence). CDR3 size: 17 residues. The CDR3 here is CASSPPSAGGRADTQYF.

V gene TRBV20-1 combines with J gene TRBJ2-7; the TCRdb D gene call, TRBD2, has no DNA to confirm it. The CDR3 sequence is 16 residues long. Germline V lookup: CDR1 DFQATT, CDR2 SNEGSKA (reference sequence). CDR3: CSASSYLAGDSYEQYF.

This chain joins TRBV11-2 and TRBJ1-1; the D call of TRBD1 rests on TCRdb alone, since no DNA is present to check it. Germline-derived CDR1 and CDR2 are SGHAT and FQNNGV. The CDR3 covers 14 residues. The CDR3 loop reads CASTPSTGGTEAFF.

This chain connects TRBV11-2 to TRBJ1-2; TCRdb indicates TRBD1, and absent DNA this call remains unverified. The CDR3 has 12 amino acids. In germline, CDR1 is SGHAT, CDR2 FQNNGV. The chain's CDR3 is CASSAPGRKETF.

This chain joins TRBV6-5 and TRBJ1-2. CDR1 and CDR2 from the germline V gene are MNHEY and SVGAGI. CDR3 length: 13 residues. CDR3 protein: CASTPGANYGYTF.

J is TRBJ2-1 and V is TRBV6-5; checking the TCRdb D call of TRBD2 is not possible without DNA. The CDR3 runs to 16 residues. Germline V gene sequence: CDR1 MNHEY, CDR2 SVGAGI. The CDR3 reads CASSYSAGLAGGQQFF.